Reported below is one T cell receptor (beta chain). Trimming removed 7 bases from V and 2 bases from J; junction bases left unmatched: 9. This CDR3 is 16 amino acids long. Germline CDR1 reads KGHDR; CDR2 reads SFDVKD. The data were taken from a study of blood T cell repertoires in COVID-19. Produced via immunoSEQ multiplex PCR; TCRdb's table is partial and in-frame only. The sample gives fewer than 120,000 clones, roughly 85% of which show up once; about 5% is in the top ten. The specimen was peripheral blood. This chain connects TRBV24-1 to TRBJ1-4; 7 bases match TRBD1. This TCR was sampled from a human donor in a cohort sampled during active COVID-19. CDR3 in DNA: TGTGCCACCAGACGCGACAGGGCTCGGACTAATGAAAAACTGTTTTTT. Translating it yields CATRRDRARTNEKLFF.